The rows below give T cell receptor beta chains drawn from one sample of a study of T cells in Graves' hyperthyroidism and ophthalmopathy. From the multiplex PCR reads, TCRdb called clonotypes with MiXCR, one entry per CDR3 protein. Seen here are 350,000 to 450,000 distinct CDR3 sequences, 15% to 20% observed once, and the top ten hold 30% to 40%. Specimen: blood. These receptors all stem from a woman in her thirties with Graves' hyperthyroidism that later progressed to Graves' ophthalmopathy. CDR3s include the opening cysteine and the closing phenylalanine or tryptophan. Fields, in order: CDR3 length, D gene, clone size, V gene, J gene, CDR3 DNA, CDR3 protein. A D gene is named only where the DNA matches it firmly. A row's size may be missing; if present it is once, few, many or a size class.

16	TRBD1	many	TRBV28	TRBJ2-3	TGTGCCAGCAGTGAAACAGGGGGCCTGAGCACAGATACGCAGTATTTT	CASSETGGLSTDTQYF
12	-	many	TRBV28	TRBJ2-7	TGTGCCAGCGGGTCGGTACGCTACGAGCAGTACTTC	CASGSVRYEQYF
19	TRBD2	many	TRBV2	TRBJ2-3	TGTGCCAGCAGTGAAGCGCTTCTGGGACTAGCGGCTCTCACAGATACGCAGTATTTT	CASSEALLGLAALTDTQYF
12	-	-	TRBV2	TRBJ1-2	TGTGCCAGCAGTGAAATCGACTATGGCTACACCTTC	CASSEIDYGYTF
15	-	many	TRBV6-5	TRBJ2-2	TGTGCCAGCAGTTACTCCGCGGGGACCACCGGGGAGCTGTTTTTT	CASSYSAGTTGELFF
13	-	many	TRBV11-2	TRBJ2-3	TGTGCCAGCAGCTTAGTTCAGATTCATACGCAGTATTTT	CASSLVQIHTQYF
12	-	many	TRBV2	TRBJ2-1	TGTGCCAGCAGTGAAAGGGGCTATGAGCAGTTCTTC	CASSERGYEQFF
14	-	few	TRBV20-1	TRBJ2-7	TGCAGTGCTAGAGTGGGTGGGGATAACTACGAGCAGTACTTC	CSARVGGDNYEQYF
16	-	many	TRBV18	TRBJ1-2	TGTGCCAGCTCACCACCTACGGGGACCTCAAACTATGGCTACACCTTC	CASSPPTGTSNYGYTF
14	-	-	TRBV7-9	TRBJ1-6	TGTGCCAGCAGCCCGGGGGCCTATAATTCACCCCTCCACTTT	CASSPGAYNSPLHF
15	TRBD2	many	TRBV7-9	TRBJ2-7	TGTGCCAGCAGCCTCCTAGCGGGAGGGCCTCCCGAGCAGTACTTC	CASSLLAGGPPEQYF
17	-	many	TRBV10-3	TRBJ2-7	TGTGCCATCAGTGGGTTCCGGCAGCCCCTATACTCCTACGAGCAGTACTTC	CAISGFRQPLYSYEQYF
14	-	-	TRBV7-9	TRBJ2-3	TGTGCCAGCAGCTTAATCCAGGGGCCTCATACGCAGTATTTT	CASSLIQGPHTQYF
13	-	many	TRBV6-1	TRBJ2-2	TGTGCCAGCATGAGAGGAGGGACCGGGGAGCTGTTTTTT	CASMRGGTGELFF
14	-	many	TRBV12-3/TRBV12-4	TRBJ1-2	TGTGCCAGCAGGTTTGGTGGGGGAGGAGGAGGCTACACCTTC	CASRFGGGGGGYTF
15	TRBD1	few	TRBV10-3	TRBJ1-1	TGTGCCATCAGTGAGTCGGGACAGGGTATCACTGAAGCTTTCTTT	CAISESGQGITEAFF
16	-	-	TRBV6-1	TRBJ1-2	TGTGCCAGCAGTGACATGTCAGGGGACGGGAACTATGGCTACACCTTC	CASSDMSGDGNYGYTF
15	TRBD1	once	TRBV12-3/TRBV12-4	TRBJ2-1	TGTGCCAGCAGAGGGGTCGGACAGGGTATTAATGAGCAGTTCTTC	CASRGVGQGINEQFF
17	TRBD1	many	TRBV24-1	TRBJ2-5	TGTGCCACCAGTGACCCGAAGGGACAGGCCTTCCGAGAGACCCAGTACTTC	CATSDPKGQAFRETQYF
16	-	many	TRBV28	TRBJ1-2	TGTGCCAGCAGTTACCTCACGGGACGCAACTATTATGGCTACACCTTC	CASSYLTGRNYYGYTF
12	-	many	TRBV20-1	TRBJ1-5	TGCAGTGCTAGAGATGACGGGGGTACCCAGCATTTT	CSARDDGGTQHF
13	-	many	TRBV29-1	TRBJ2-5	TGCAGCGTTGAGGTGGCAACCCAAGAGACCCAGTACTTC	CSVEVATQETQYF
17	TRBD2	many	TRBV20-1	TRBJ2-1	TGCAGTGCTCTAGCGGGCGTTCCCACGAGCTCCTACAATGAGCAGTTCTTC	CSALAGVPTSSYNEQFF
15	-	-	TRBV15	TRBJ1-4	TGTGCCACCAGCAGCTACCAGCCCGGATTTGAAAAACTGTTTTTT	CATSSYQPGFEKLFF
16	TRBD1	-	TRBV5-1	TRBJ1-1	TGCGCCAGCAGCTTACAAGGACAGGGCCACTCAGGGGTAGCTTTCTTT	CASSLQGQGHSGVAFF
15	TRBD1	-	TRBV6-1	TRBJ2-5	TGTGCCAGCAGTGAATGGGCCAGGGGGAAAGAGACCCAGTACTTC	CASSEWARGKETQYF
15	-	many	TRBV28	TRBJ2-5	TGTGCCAGCAGTGCTGCTTCCGCGGGACAAGAGACCCAGTACTTC	CASSAASAGQETQYF
12	-	many	TRBV6-1	TRBJ1-4	TGTGCCAGCAAAGACAGTAAAGAAAAACTGTTTTTT	CASKDSKEKLFF
14	-	many	TRBV7-2	TRBJ1-1	TGTGCCAGCAGCTTTTTCGCAGCGAACACTGAAGCTTTCTTT	CASSFFAANTEAFF
14	TRBD2	few	TRBV5-1	TRBJ2-7	TGCGCCAGCAGCGACGGGACTAGCACCTACGAGCAGTACTTC	CASSDGTSTYEQYF
14	-	many	TRBV5-5	TRBJ1-2	TGTGCCAGCAGCTTGGTCGGAGATAACTATGGCTACACCTTC	CASSLVGDNYGYTF
16	-	many	TRBV7-9	TRBJ2-3	TGTGCCAGCAGTCCCCCGGCGTTAGGAGACACAGATACGCAGTATTTT	CASSPPALGDTDTQYF
15	-	many	TRBV27	TRBJ2-1	TGTGCCAGCAGTCCGCGACTAGTAACAGGCAATGAGCAGTTCTTC	CASSPRLVTGNEQFF
12	-	few	TRBV5-4	TRBJ1-2	TGTGCCAGCAGCTTGGAGGGACGGGGCTACACCTTC	CASSLEGRGYTF
14	TRBD1	-	TRBV19	TRBJ1-2	TGTGCCAGTAGTCCGGACAGGGAGGGAAGTGGCTACACCTTC	CASSPDREGSGYTF
15	TRBD1	many	TRBV5-1	TRBJ1-6	TGCGCCAGCAGCCCGGGGACAGCCCTTAATTCACCCCTCCACTTT	CASSPGTALNSPLHF
18	TRBD1	-	TRBV19	TRBJ2-6	TGTGCCAGTAGTCCCGGGACAGGGACTGTCTCTGGGGCCAACGTCCTGACTTTC	CASSPGTGTVSGANVLTF
16	TRBD2	few	TRBV18	TRBJ2-7	TGTGCCAGCTCACCACCGGGACTAGCGCCCCATTACGAGCAGTACTTC	CASSPPGLAPHYEQYF
14	-	many	TRBV27	TRBJ1-6	TGTGCCAGCAGCCCCGGGATCAATAATTCACCCCTCCACTTT	CASSPGINNSPLHF
16	-	many	TRBV18	TRBJ1-3	TGTGCCAGCTCACTAGGCGTCGGGACCGTTGGAAACACCATATATTTT	CASSLGVGTVGNTIYF
15	-	few	TRBV5-1	TRBJ2-6	TGCGCCAGCCAGGGCGGGGGCGCTGGGGCCAACGTCCTGACTTTC	CASQGGGAGANVLTF
16	-	few	TRBV18	TRBJ2-2	TGTGCCAGCTCACCAGGGGCAGGGGAAAGCGCCGGGGAGCTGTTTTTT	CASSPGAGESAGELFF
14	-	-	TRBV12-3/TRBV12-4	TRBJ2-3	TGTGCCAGCAGTTGGTCGGGGTCCGGAGATACGCAGTATTTT	CASSWSGSGDTQYF
15	TRBD1	many	TRBV12-3/TRBV12-4	TRBJ1-2	TGTGCCAGCAGTTACTACCTCGGGACAGGGGATGGCTACACCTTC	CASSYYLGTGDGYTF
20	-	many	TRBV12-3/TRBV12-4	TRBJ1-5	TGTGCCAGCAGTTTTCCTCGATTAACGAGCCAGACAAATAGCAATCAGCCCCAGCATTTT	CASSFPRLTSQTNSNQPQHF
18	-	once	TRBV4-1	TRBJ1-1	TGCGCCAGCAGCCGCGGAAGGCAGGGTTTAGCTGGCGACACTGAAGCTTTCTTT	CASSRGRQGLAGDTEAFF
15	TRBD1	-	TRBV20-1	TRBJ2-5	TGCAGTGCTCCGCGAATAGGACAGGGCCCAGAGACCCAGTACTTC	CSAPRIGQGPETQYF